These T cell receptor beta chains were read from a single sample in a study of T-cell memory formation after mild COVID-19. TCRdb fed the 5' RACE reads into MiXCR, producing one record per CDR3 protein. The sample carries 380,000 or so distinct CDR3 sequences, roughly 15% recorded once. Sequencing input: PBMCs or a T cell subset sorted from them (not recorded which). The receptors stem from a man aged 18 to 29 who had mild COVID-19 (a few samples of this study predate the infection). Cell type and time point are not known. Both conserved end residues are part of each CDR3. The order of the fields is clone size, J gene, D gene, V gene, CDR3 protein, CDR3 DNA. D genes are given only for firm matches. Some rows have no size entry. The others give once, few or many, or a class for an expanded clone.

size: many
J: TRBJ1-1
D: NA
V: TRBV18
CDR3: CASSPLGAVTGTEAFF
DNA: TGTGCCAGCTCACCACTGGGAGCGGTAACGGGAACTGAAGCTTTCTTT

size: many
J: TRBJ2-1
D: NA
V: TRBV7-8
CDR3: CASSLGLGEYRGEQFF
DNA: TGTGCCAGCAGCTTAGGCTTGGGGGAATACCGGGGTGAGCAGTTCTTC

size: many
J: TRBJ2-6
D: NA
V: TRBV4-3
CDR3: CASSQGPGHSGANVLTF
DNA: TGCGCCAGCAGCCAAGGTCCAGGGCACTCTGGGGCCAACGTCCTGACTTTC

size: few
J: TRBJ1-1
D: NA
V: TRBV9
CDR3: CASSVAGRGGTEAFF
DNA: TGTGCCAGCAGCGTAGCGGGGAGGGGGGGCACTGAAGCTTTCTTT

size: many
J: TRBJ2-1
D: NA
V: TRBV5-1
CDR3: CASSLFLGDEQFF
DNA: TGCGCCAGCAGCTTGTTTCTAGGGGATGAGCAGTTCTTC

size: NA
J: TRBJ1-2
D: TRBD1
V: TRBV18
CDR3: CASSSGPEQGDNYGYTF
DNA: TGTGCCAGCTCATCAGGACCTGAACAGGGGGATAACTATGGCTACACCTTC

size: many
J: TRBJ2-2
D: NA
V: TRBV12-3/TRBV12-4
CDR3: CASNRVPGELFF
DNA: TGTGCCAGCAACAGGGTCCCCGGGGAGCTGTTTTTT

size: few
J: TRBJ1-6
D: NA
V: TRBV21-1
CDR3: CASRGQGAEEKSPLHF
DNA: TGTGCCAGCAGGGGACAGGGGGCAGAAGAAAAATCACCCCTCCACTTT

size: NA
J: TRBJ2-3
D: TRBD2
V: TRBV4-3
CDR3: CASSQIGLAGEDTQYF
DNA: TGCGCCAGCAGCCAGATTGGGCTAGCGGGGGAAGATACGCAGTATTTT

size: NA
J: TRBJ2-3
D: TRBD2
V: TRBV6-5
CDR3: CASSYGGLAGDTQYF
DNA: TGTGCCAGCAGTTACGGGGGGCTAGCGGGCGATACGCAGTATTTT

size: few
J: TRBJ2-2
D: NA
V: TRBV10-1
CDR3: CASSDGGSNTGELFF
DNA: TGCGCCAGCAGTGATGGGGGCAGTAACACCGGGGAGCTGTTTTTT

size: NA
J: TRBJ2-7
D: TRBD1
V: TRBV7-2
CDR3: CASSENLGQGVYEQYF
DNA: TGTGCCAGCAGCGAAAATCTCGGACAGGGAGTCTACGAGCAGTACTTC

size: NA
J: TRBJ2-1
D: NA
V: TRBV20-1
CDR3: CSPKGLYNEQFF
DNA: TGCAGTCCAAAGGGACTTTACAATGAGCAGTTCTTC

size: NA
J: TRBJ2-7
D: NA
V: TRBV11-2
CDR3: CASTSLPWAQYF
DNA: TGTGCCAGCACCTCTTTGCCTTGGGCGCAGTACTTC

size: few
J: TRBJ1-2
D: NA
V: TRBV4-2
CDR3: CASSQARVFDGYTF
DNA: TGTGCCAGCAGCCAAGCCAGGGTTTTTGATGGCTACACCTTC

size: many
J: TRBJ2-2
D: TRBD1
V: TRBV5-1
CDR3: CASSSQTGSAGELFF
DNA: TGCGCCAGCAGCTCTCAGACAGGGAGTGCCGGGGAGCTGTTTTTT

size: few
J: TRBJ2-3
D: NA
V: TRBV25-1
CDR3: CASSAGADTQYF
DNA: TGTGCCAGCAGTGCAGGGGCGGATACGCAGTATTTT

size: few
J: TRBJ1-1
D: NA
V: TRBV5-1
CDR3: CASSLLGDGWSEAFF
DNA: TGCGCCAGCAGCTTGCTAGGGGATGGTTGGTCTGAAGCTTTCTTT

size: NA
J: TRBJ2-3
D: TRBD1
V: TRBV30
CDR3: CAWGKPDRASTDTQYF
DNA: TGTGCCTGGGGGAAACCCGACAGGGCCAGCACAGATACGCAGTATTTT

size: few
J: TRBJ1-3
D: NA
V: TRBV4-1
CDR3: CASSQGGRGNTIYF
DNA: TGCGCCAGCAGCCAAGGGGGTCGTGGAAACACCATATATTTT

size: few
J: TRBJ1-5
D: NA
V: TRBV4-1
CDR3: CASSQELHRGVGNQPQHF
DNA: TGCGCCAGCAGCCAAGAACTACACCGAGGGGTTGGCAATCAGCCCCAGCATTTT

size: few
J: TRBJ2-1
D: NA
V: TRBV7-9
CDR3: CASSSQRENEQFF
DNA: TGTGCCAGCAGCTCCCAGAGGGAGAATGAGCAGTTCTTC

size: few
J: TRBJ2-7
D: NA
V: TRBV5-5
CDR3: CASSLAPGRDSYEQYF
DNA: TGTGCCAGCAGTTTGGCCCCGGGGCGGGATTCCTACGAGCAGTACTTC

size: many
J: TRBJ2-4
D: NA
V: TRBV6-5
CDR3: CASSYQAGLAKNIQYF
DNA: TGTGCCAGCAGTTACCAGGCGGGGCTAGCCAAAAACATTCAGTACTTC

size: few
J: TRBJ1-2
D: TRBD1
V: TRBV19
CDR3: CASSRDSFYGYTF
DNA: TGTGCCAGTAGTAGGGACAGCTTCTATGGCTACACCTTC

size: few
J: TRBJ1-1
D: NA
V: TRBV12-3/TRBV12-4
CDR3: CASSPLNMNTEAFF
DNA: TGTGCCAGCAGCCCTTTGAACATGAACACTGAAGCTTTCTTT

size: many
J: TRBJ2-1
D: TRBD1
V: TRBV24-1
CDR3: CATSDPGTGQGNEQFF
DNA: TGTGCCACCAGTGATCCCGGGACAGGGCAAGGGAATGAGCAGTTCTTC

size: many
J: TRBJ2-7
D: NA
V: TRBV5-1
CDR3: CASSPRGGYEQYF
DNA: TGCGCCAGCAGCCCTCGAGGGGGGTACGAGCAGTACTTC

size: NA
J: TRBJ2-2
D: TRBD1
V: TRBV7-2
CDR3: CASSGDRAATGELFF
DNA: TGTGCCAGCAGCGGGGACAGGGCGGCCACCGGGGAGCTGTTTTTT

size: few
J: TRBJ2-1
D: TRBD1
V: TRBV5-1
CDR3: CASSFGDRGDEQFF
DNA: TGCGCCAGCAGCTTCGGGGACAGGGGTGATGAGCAGTTCTTC

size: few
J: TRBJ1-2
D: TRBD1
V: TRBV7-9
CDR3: CASSLRQGAGGYTF
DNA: TGTGCCAGCAGCCTCAGACAGGGGGCAGGTGGCTACACCTTC

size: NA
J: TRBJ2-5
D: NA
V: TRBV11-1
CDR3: CASSHRQGIQETQYF
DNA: TGTGCCAGCAGTCATCGCCAGGGGATTCAAGAGACCCAGTACTTC

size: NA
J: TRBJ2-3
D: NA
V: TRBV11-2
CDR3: CASSLDPARRYF
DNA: TGTGCCAGCAGCTTAGATCCGGCTAGGAGGTATTTT

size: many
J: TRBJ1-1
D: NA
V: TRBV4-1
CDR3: CASSQVGGNTEAFF
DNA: TGTGCCAGCAGCCAAGTGGGGGGGAACACTGAAGCTTTCTTT

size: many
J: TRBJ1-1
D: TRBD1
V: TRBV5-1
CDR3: CASSFAGTGNTEAFF
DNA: TGCGCCAGCAGCTTCGCCGGGACAGGGAACACTGAAGCTTTCTTT